Presented here are 29 T cell receptor beta chains from one specimen sequenced in a study of blood T cell repertoires in COVID-19. Assay used: immunoSEQ multiplex PCR; TCRdb lists only in-frame clones, some missing. The table includes 150,000 to 200,000 clones, roughly 80% detected once. Sequenced: peripheral blood. These receptors all stem from an elderly woman with acute or convalescent COVID-19.

V and J are TRBV7-2 and TRBJ1-2; D is unresolved. Germline CDR1 and CDR2: SGHTA and FQGNSA. The CDR3 has 15 residues. Trimming took off 1 base at V and 0 bases at J, with 9 bases between the two ends. This CDR3 is CASSLVALTNYGYTF. CDR3 bases: TGTGCCAGCAGCTTAGTAGCCCTCACTAACTATGGCTACACCTTC.

The chain recombines TRBV14 with TRBJ2-3; 14 bases align to TRBD2. This CDR3 comprises 16 residues. J gave up 4 bases and V 2 bases, and 2 bases lay outside the gene matches. In germline, CDR1 is SGHDN, CDR2 FVKESK. The chain's CDR3 is CASSQTTSGRADTQYF. In DNA form, the CDR3 reads TGTGCCAGCAGCCAAACGACTAGCGGGAGGGCAGATACGCAGTATTTT.

The V gene is TRBV10-3, the J gene TRBJ2-7; maybe TRBD2 (6 bases). V lost 10 bases and J lost 5, with 9 bases in between. Germline values: CDR1 ENHRY, CDR2 SYGVKD. This CDR3 contains 10 residues. The CDR3, as DNA: TGTGCCACTGGAGGGAACGAGCAGTACTTC. Residues: CATGGNEQYF.

The genes are TRBV7-3 and TRBJ2-5, with 10 bases lining up with TRBD2. CDR1 and CDR2 from the germline V gene are SGHTA and FQGTGA. The V gene end was trimmed by 5 bases and the J gene end by 5 bases; junction bases not matched to a gene: 8. The CDR3 has 15 residues. The CDR3 reads CASSRSGGALETQYF. The CDR3 DNA is TGTGCCAGCAGCAGGAGCGGGGGGGCCCTTGAGACCCAGTACTTC. The full variable domain, with the rest looked up from reference TRBV7-3 and TRBJ2-5, is GAGVSQTPSNKVTEKGKYVELRCDPISGHTALYWYRQSLGQGPEFLIYFQGTGAADDSGLPNDRFFAVRPEGSVSTLKIQRTERGDSAVYLCASSRSGGALETQYFGPGTRLLVL.

J is TRBJ2-2 and V is TRBV11-2; D possibly corresponds to TRBD2 (5 bases). Deletions cut 2 bases from V and 7 bases from J, with 14 bases between. Per the germline V gene, CDR1 is SGHAT and CDR2 is FQNNGV. The CDR3 loop spans 15 amino acids. CDR3 region: CASSLRGSAVGELFF. The CDR3 DNA is TGTGCCAGCAGCTTACGGGGTAGCGCGGTCGGGGAGCTGTTTTTT.

A few counts support this clone. V is TRBV11-3 and J is TRBJ2-5; 9 nucleotides line up with TRBD2. CDR1 is SGHNT, CDR2 YENEEA, per germline. The CDR3 has 16 amino acids. The ends lost 5 bases at V and 2 bases at J; junction bases unmatched: 9. In nucleotides, the CDR3 is TGTGCCAGCAGCAAGGGAGGGCTAGCGGGACAAGAGACCCAGTACTTC. Its translation: CASSKGGLAGQETQYF.

This sequence joins TRBV6-5 and TRBJ1-1; no clear D. The V gene's germline CDR1 is MNHEY and CDR2 SVGAGI. The CDR3 is 16 residues long. V was cut by 0 bases and J by 1 base, with 12 bases left in between. CDR3 amino acids: CASSYSRSSRNTEAFF. Written as DNA, the CDR3 is TGTGCCAGCAGTTACTCAAGAAGTTCGCGGAACACTGAAGCTTTCTTT.

This chain links TRBV4-2 with TRBJ2-3; 7 bases are shared with TRBD2. Germline CDR1 reads LGHNA; CDR2 reads YNFKEQ. The junction had 14 bases not matched to a gene; V was cut back by 0 bases and J by 11 bases. This CDR3 has 16 amino acids. The CDR3 loop reads CASSQDSSGVALRQYF. The CDR3 DNA is TGTGCCAGCAGCCAAGATTCTAGCGGTGTTGCTTTAAGGCAGTATTTT.

The V gene is TRBV18, the J gene TRBJ2-5, with TRBD2 as a possible D gene (6 bases). The germline CDR1 and CDR2 sequences are KGHSH and LQKENI. The V and J ends lost 3 bases and 5 bases respectively, with 13 bases between them. CDR3 length equals 14 residues. The CDR3 sequence is CASSPQGSGETQYF. The CDR3 DNA reads as TGTGCCAGCTCACCTCAGGGTAGCGGCGAGACCCAGTACTTC.

The rearrangement links TRBV13 to TRBJ2-5; 10 nucleotides agree with TRBD2. The CDR3 is made up of 16 amino acids. Looked up from germline, CDR1 is PRHDT and CDR2 is FYEKMQ (reference sequence). After removal of 2 bases from V and 5 bases from J, the junction contained 8 bases not matched to a gene. CDR3 nucleotides: TGTGCCAGCAGCTTAATCGGGACTAGCGCTACGGAGACCCAGTACTTC. It codes for CASSLIGTSATETQYF.

The V and J genes are TRBV7-6 and TRBJ2-1; 10 nucleotides match TRBD2. This CDR3 is built from 15 residues. Germline V gene sequence: CDR1 SGHVS, CDR2 FNYEAQ. The V segment lost 5 bases and the J segment 2 bases; nucleotides outside the gene matches: 3. CDR3 coding DNA: TGTGCCAGCAGCCAGCTAGCGGGGGCCTACAATGAGCAGTTCTTC. Its protein is CASSQLAGAYNEQFF.

This sequence joins TRBV5-4 and TRBJ2-1; perhaps TRBD1 as D (5 bases). V gave up 0 bases and J gave up 1 base, with 11 bases separating them. The CDR3 length is 16 residues. From germline, CDR1 is SGHNT and CDR2 YYREEE (reference sequence). The CDR3 protein is CASSLETDLSYNEQFF. The CDR3 bases are TGTGCCAGCAGCTTGGAGACAGACCTTTCCTACAATGAGCAGTTCTTC.

CDR3 in DNA: TGCGCCAGCAGGCGGGCCTTTGAGCAGTTCTTC. Translation gives CASRRAFEQFF. V and J are TRBV23-1 and TRBJ2-1; perhaps TRBD2 as D (5 bases). TRBV23-1 is an ORF; its function is uncertain. The CDR3 length is 11 residues. Between the trimmed V and J ends, which lost 6 bases and 9 bases, there was a span of 9 bases.

CDR3 nucleotides: TGCGCCAGCAGTGAGTCGACGGGAGACTTCTACGAGCAGTACTTC. It yields the protein CASSESTGDFYEQYF. The chain is built from TRBV10-1 and TRBJ2-7; weak D call: TRBD2 (6 bases). Germline lookup yields CDR1 WNHNN and CDR2 SYGVQD (reference sequence). There are 15 residues in the CDR3. Trimming took off 0 bases at V and 3 bases at J, with 12 bases between the two ends.

The chain couples TRBV6-2 or TRBV6-3 to TRBJ1-5; 9 bases map to TRBD1. Per germline, CDR1 MNHEY and CDR2 SVGEGT. The CDR3 is made up of 17 amino acids. The junction had 15 bases not matched to a gene; V was cut back by 6 bases and J by 6 bases. For the CDR3, the DNA is TGTGCCAGCAGCCCCCATCCACAGGGGGCGCCGGGTCAGCCCCAGCATTTT. It specifies CASSPHPQGAPGQPQHF.

The V gene is TRBV6-2 or TRBV6-3, the J gene TRBJ1-2, with a tentative D call TRBD1 (6 bases). This CDR3 contains 17 residues. Germline V CDR1 and CDR2: MNHEY, SVGEGT. V was shortened by 2 bases and J by 0 bases, with 16 bases between the two germline ends. The CDR3 loop reads CASSYPPGANTNYGYTF. The CDR3 coding sequence is TGTGCCAGCAGTTACCCCCCAGGGGCCAACACTAACTATGGCTACACCTTC.

This chain links TRBV20-1 with TRBJ2-7; D remains unclear. This CDR3 spans 11 amino acids. Between the trimmed V and J ends, which lost 2 bases and 5 bases, there was a span of 7 bases. The germline gives CDR1 DFQATT, CDR2 SNEGSKA (reference sequence). This CDR3 is CSARTVNEQYF. Here the CDR3 DNA reads TGCAGTGCTAGAACAGTTAACGAGCAGTACTTC.

The V and J genes are TRBV27 and TRBJ1-6, with TRBD1 as a possible D gene (6 bases). V lost 6 bases to trimming and J lost 7 bases, with 13 bases between them. CDR3 size: 14 residues. Germline lookup yields CDR1 MNHEY and CDR2 SMNVEV (reference sequence). CDR3 DNA sequence: TGTGCCAGCAGCCTTACAGGGATAAATTCACCCCTCCACTTT. Amino acid sequence: CASSLTGINSPLHF.

This clone has just a few counts. The chain combines TRBV19 with TRBJ2-7; D is unresolved. The germline CDR1 and CDR2 sequences are LNHDA and SQIVND (reference sequence). The CDR3 has 13 amino acids. Between the trimmed V and J ends, which lost 3 bases and 3 bases, there was a span of 9 bases. The DNA of the CDR3 is TGTGCCAGTAGTATTGCGGTACGCTACGAGCAGTACTTC. It encodes CASSIAVRYEQYF.

This chain links TRBV11-2 with TRBJ1-6; 7 bases line up with TRBD1. V lost 4 bases to trimming and J lost 6 bases; unmatched junction nucleotides: 6. Germline V lookup: CDR1 SGHAT, CDR2 FQNNGV. CDR3 size: 15 residues. The CDR3 DNA reads TGTGCCAGCAGCTCCTTACAGGGGACTAATTCACCCCTCCACTTT. Its translation is CASSSLQGTNSPLHF. The full variable domain, rest sourced from reference TRBV11-2 and TRBJ1-6, is EAGVAQSPRYKIIEKRQSVAFWCNPISGHATLYWYQQILGQGPKLLIQFQNNGVVDDSQLPKDRFSAERLKGVDSTLKIQPAKLEDSAVYLCASSSLQGTNSPLHFGNGTRLTVT.

The chain carries TRBV19 and TRBJ1-3; D remains unclear. This CDR3 is built from 15 residues. CDR1 is LNHDA and CDR2 is SQIVND in the germline V gene (reference sequence). V was clipped by 3 bases and J by 0 bases, with 9 bases between them. The CDR3 DNA reads TGTGCCAGTAGTATGGAGGGAGCCTCTGGAAACACCATATATTTT. Amino acid sequence: CASSMEGASGNTIYF.

The DNA for the CDR3 is TGCAGTGCTAGTGACGGGAGGGGGGGGAATACGCAGTATTTT. Its translation is CSASDGRGGNTQYF. This chain joins TRBV20-1 and TRBJ2-3; TRBD2 agrees at 8 bases. V was pared by 3 bases and J by 7 bases, with 9 bases of the junction left unmatched. Germline CDR1 and CDR2: DFQATT and SNEGSKA (reference sequence). The CDR3 runs 14 residues.

There are a few counts of this clone. This chain uses TRBV6-6 with TRBJ2-3; D is uncertain. The CDR3 is 16 residues long. Between the trimmed V and J ends, which lost 4 bases and 4 bases, there was a span of 18 bases. CDR1 and CDR2 from the germline V gene are MNHNY and SVGAGI (reference sequence). Here the CDR3 reads CASSFSAAATSDTQYF. The CDR3 region has the DNA TGTGCCAGCAGTTTCTCTGCGGCCGCTACATCAGATACGCAGTATTTT.

V usage is TRBV6-2 or TRBV6-3 and J usage is TRBJ2-7, with TRBD2 identical over 8 bases. The CDR3 extends over 15 amino acids. V dropped 4 bases and J dropped 2; count of bases not matched to a gene: 7. The germline V gene encodes CDR1 MNHEY and CDR2 SVGEGT. The CDR3 loop is CASSSFSGVPYEQYF. Written as DNA, the CDR3 is TGTGCCAGCAGTTCTTTTAGCGGGGTTCCCTACGAGCAGTACTTC.

The sample holds one count of this clone. The chain joins TRBV5-1 to TRBJ1-4; D perhaps matches TRBD1 (6 bases). V was trimmed by 0 bases and J by 6 bases, leaving 9 bases between them. From germline, CDR1 is SGHRS and CDR2 YFSETQ. This CDR3 has 14 amino acids. CDR3 residues: CASSLGHRDEKLFF. CDR3 coding DNA: TGCGCCAGCAGCTTGGGGCACAGGGATGAAAAACTGTTTTTT.

The J gene is TRBJ2-3, the V gene TRBV18, with TRBD2 as a possible D gene (7 bases). V lost 2 bases and J 4 bases, leaving 16 bases between the germline ends. Germline values: CDR1 KGHSH, CDR2 LQKENI. The CDR3 has 16 residues. Here the CDR3 DNA reads TGTGCCAGCTCACCAACGCCCCGGGGGGCCGCAGATACGCAGTATTTT. This gives the protein CASSPTPRGAADTQYF.

This clone was picked up one time. This chain uses TRBV5-4 with TRBJ1-1; 7 nucleotides agree with TRBD1. There are 14 residues in the CDR3. Germline lookup yields CDR1 SGHNT and CDR2 YYREEE (reference sequence). J was trimmed by 6 bases and V by 0 bases; bases with no gene match: 5. Written as DNA, the CDR3 is TGTGCCAGCAGCTTGGAACCGGGACAGCCTGAAGCTTTCTTT. Protein sequence: CASSLEPGQPEAFF. The full variable domain, in which reference TRBV5-4 and TRBJ1-1 provide the parts outside the CDR3, is ETGVTQSPTHLIKTRGQQVTLRCSSQSGHNTVSWYQQALGQGPQFIFQYYREEENGRGNFPPRFSGLQFPNYSSELNVNALELDDSALYLCASSLEPGQPEAFFGQGTRLTVV.

This rearrangement joins TRBV7-2 to TRBJ1-2; D may be TRBD1 (6 bases). The V gene's germline CDR1 is SGHTA and CDR2 FQGNSA. The length of the CDR3 is 12 residues. Trimming stripped 6 bases from V and 4 bases from J, with 9 bases between. The CDR3 region has the DNA TGTGCCAGCAGGGGGGCCAGCTATGGCTACACCTTC. It translates to CASRGASYGYTF.

This clone was picked up a small number of times. The gene calls are TRBV28 and TRBJ2-2; unclear D gene. V was clipped by 1 base and J by 4 bases, with 7 bases between them. This CDR3 has 14 amino acids. Germline assignment: CDR1 MDHEN and CDR2 SYDVKM. In DNA, the CDR3 is TGTGCCAGCAGTTTATCTGGCTTCACCGGGGAGCTGTTTTTT. Residues: CASSLSGFTGELFF.